This TCR beta chain was sequenced for a study of cytomegalovirus exposure and HLA in healthy donors. Study context: Out of 180 million or so T cells, an earlier analysis found over 100 million unique TCR beta sequences in total.

In regard to this clone: Its antigen remains unknown.

Per germline, CDR1 SGHRS and CDR2 YFSETQ. V lost 3 bases, J lost 1 base, and 3 bases stayed unmatched. The CDR3 totals 16 residues. The primer mix had 60 Vbeta and 13 Jbeta primers. Sequencing used immunoSEQ multiplex PCR; TCRdb keeps in-frame clones, though not all of them. The table lists roughly 100,000 clones, under 85% of them singletons. Regarding the study as a whole: Later analysis showed TCR association rates varying by HLA locus, highest for DRB1 and lowest for HLA-C. Confirmation in vitro established that a few CMV-associated chains were specific for CMV antigens.

This TCR was recovered from a woman in her forties in good health and CMV-seropositive. This chain links TRBV5-1 with TRBJ2-3, with 12 bases identical to TRBD2. Sequencing was performed on PBMCs. The CDR3 reads CASSSLAGGGTDTQYF. In nucleotides, the CDR3 is TGCGCCAGCAGCTCGCTAGCGGGGGGGGGCACAGATACGCAGTATTTT.